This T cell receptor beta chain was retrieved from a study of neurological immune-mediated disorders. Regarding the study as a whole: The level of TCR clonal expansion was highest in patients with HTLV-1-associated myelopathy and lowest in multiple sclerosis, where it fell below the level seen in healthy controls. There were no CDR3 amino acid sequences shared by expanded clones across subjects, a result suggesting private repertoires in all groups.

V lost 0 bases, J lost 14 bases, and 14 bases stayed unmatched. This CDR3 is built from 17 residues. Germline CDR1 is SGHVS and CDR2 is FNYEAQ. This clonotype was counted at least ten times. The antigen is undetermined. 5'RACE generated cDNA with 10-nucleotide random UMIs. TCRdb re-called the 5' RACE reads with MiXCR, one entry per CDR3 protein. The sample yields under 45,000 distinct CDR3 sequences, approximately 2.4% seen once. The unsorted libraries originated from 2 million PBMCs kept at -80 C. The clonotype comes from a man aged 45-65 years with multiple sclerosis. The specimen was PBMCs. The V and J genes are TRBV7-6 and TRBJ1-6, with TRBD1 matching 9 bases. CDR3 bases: TGTGCCAGCAGCTTAGCCAAACAGGGGGGACGACAGGGGGCCCTCCACTTT. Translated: CASSLAKQGGRQGALHF.